A single sample gave rise to the 10 T cell receptor beta chains below, sequenced in a study of blood T cell repertoires in COVID-19. The repertoire was sequenced with immunoSEQ multiplex PCR; TCRdb's copy has only in-frame clones and lacks some. The profile covers 100,000 to 150,000 clones, with approximately 89% appearing a single time and 10% taken by the ten largest. Sequences were obtained from peripheral blood. Receptors originate from a man aged 50-60 years with acute or convalescent COVID-19.

This clone has just one count. This chain uses TRBV18 with TRBJ2-1; weak D call: TRBD1 (5 bases). Trimming left V 1 base short and J 4 bases short, with 8 bases between. The CDR3 is 14 amino acids. CDR1 KGHSH and CDR2 LQKENI come from the germline V gene. The CDR3 region is CASSPRQIYNEQFF. In DNA form, the CDR3 reads TGTGCCAGCTCACCACGACAGATTTACAATGAGCAGTTCTTC.

The chain has TRBV4-1 and TRBJ1-1; D uncertain. Looked up from germline, CDR1 is MGHRA and CDR2 is YSYEKL. There are 17 residues in the CDR3. Deletions cut 1 base from V and 0 bases from J, with 15 bases between. The CDR3 coding sequence is TGCGCCAGCAGCCAAGCGCCTCTGAAAAGCATGAACACTGAAGCTTTCTTT. Residues: CASSQAPLKSMNTEAFF.

This clone was counted once. The V call is TRBV19, the J call TRBJ2-1; TRBD1 aligns across 11 bases. Unmatched junction bases numbered 4, after V lost 4 bases and J lost 5 bases. Germline V CDR1 and CDR2: LNHDA, SQIVND (reference sequence). The CDR3 has 15 residues. CDR3 residues: CASSKGDRGDNEQFF. The CDR3 nucleotides read TGTGCCAGTAGTAAAGGGGACAGGGGGGACAATGAGCAGTTCTTC. Complete variable domain (other parts from reference TRBV19 and TRBJ2-1): DGGITQSPKYLFRKEGQNVTLSCEQNLNHDAMYWYRQDPGQGLRLIYYSQIVNDFQKGDIAEGYSVSREKKESFPLTVTSAQKNPTAFYLCASSKGDRGDNEQFFGPGTRLTVL.

This clone was counted a few times. This chain links TRBV12-3 or TRBV12-4 with TRBJ1-4; D call uncertain. Trimming left V 1 base short and J 8 bases short, with 8 bases between. This CDR3 has 13 residues. The DNA of the CDR3 is TGTGCCAGCAGTTTAGAATTAGAAGAAAAACTGTTTTTT. It codes for CASSLELEEKLFF.

The J gene is TRBJ2-3, the V gene TRBV28; TRBD2 is a possible D gene (7 bases). The CDR3 extends over 17 amino acids. Germline V gives CDR1 MDHEN, CDR2 SYDVKM. Trimming cost V 7 bases and J 9 bases, with 29 bases left between them. The CDR3 loop reads CASIPTRGREPLDTQYF. For the CDR3, the DNA is TGTGCCAGCATTCCCACCCGGGGGCGGGAGCCCCTAGACACGCAGTATTTT.

The V and J genes are TRBV4-1 and TRBJ1-1, with D maybe TRBD1 (6 bases). Germline V CDR1 and CDR2: MGHRA, YSYEKL. The CDR3 is 19 residues long. Between the trimmed V and J ends, which lost 7 bases and 0 bases, there was a span of 27 bases. CDR3 residues: CASTRLTGLVPNMNTEAFF. CDR3 coding DNA: TGCGCCAGCACACGATTGACAGGCCTCGTACCTAATATGAACACTGAAGCTTTCTTT.

The chain is built from TRBV5-6 and TRBJ1-6; 7 bases agree with TRBD1. The CDR3 consists of 19 residues. Trimming cost V 3 bases and J 0 bases; bases outside gene matches: 12. Germline lookup yields CDR1 SGHDT and CDR2 YYEEEE. CDR3 in DNA: TGTGCCAGCAGCTCTGAGGAGGACAGGCTGAGCTCCTATAATTCACCCCTCCACTTT. Translating gives CASSSEEDRLSSYNSPLHF.

The chain employs TRBV7-9 and TRBJ2-7; D is perhaps TRBD1 (6 bases). The V gene's germline CDR1 is SEHNR and CDR2 FQNEAQ (reference sequence). The CDR3 totals 14 residues. V lost 3 bases and J 4 bases, leaving 13 bases between the germline ends. The chain's CDR3 is CASSFLGAGYEQYF. The DNA of the CDR3 is TGTGCCAGCAGCTTCCTGGGGGCAGGGTACGAGCAGTACTTC.

This clone was found once. The gene calls are TRBV9 and TRBJ2-7; TRBD1 matches at 8 bases. The germline gives CDR1 SGDLS, CDR2 YYNGEE. The CDR3 is 15 residues long. With V trimmed by 0 bases and J by 7 bases, 9 bases remained unmatched. CDR3 coding DNA: TGTGCCAGCAGCGTAGAGTGGACAGGGTTGAGTGAGCAGTACTTC. Protein product: CASSVEWTGLSEQYF.

This chain connects TRBV28 to TRBJ2-5; 8 bases map to TRBD2. Germline assignment: CDR1 MDHEN and CDR2 SYDVKM. Losses at the gene ends were 5 bases for V and 5 bases for J; bases not matched to a gene: 13. This CDR3 region has 16 residues. The CDR3 here is CASSRPPGGGGETQYF. CDR3 sequence (DNA): TGTGCCAGCAGTCGCCCCCCGGGGGGGGGCGGGGAGACCCAGTACTTC.